This entry lists 15 T cell receptor beta chains sequenced from one sample in a study of cytomegalovirus exposure and HLA in healthy donors. The PCR had 60 Vbeta and 13 Jbeta primers. Here immunoSEQ multiplex PCR was the method, and the copy in TCRdb shows in-frame clones only, minus some. The sample consists of around 140,000 clones, roughly 8.8% of them appearing once. The sequencing sample was made of PBMCs. The receptors shown here come from a woman aged 40 to 49 in good health and CMV-seropositive.

The CDR3, as DNA: TGTGCTAGTGGTTTGGTGCGGACGACAGTTGGGTGGGATACGCAGTATTTT. Amino acids: CASGLVRTTVGWDTQYF. The chain combines TRBV12-5 with TRBJ2-3, with TRBD1 as a possible D gene (5 bases). This CDR3 is 17 amino acids long. Germline CDR1 LGHNT, CDR2 FRNRAP. V was trimmed by 0 bases and J by 6 bases, leaving 19 bases between them.

The chain has TRBV18 and TRBJ2-2, with 9 bases fitting TRBD1. This CDR3 is 17 amino acids long. V gave up 4 bases and J gave up 2 bases; unmatched junction bases: 8. Germline V gene lookup returns CDR1 KGHSH and CDR2 LQKENI. The CDR3 coding sequence is TGTGCCAGCTCACTAAGACTTACAGGGGGCAACACCGGGGAGCTGTTTTTT. This sequence encodes CASSLRLTGGNTGELFF.

This clone was seen more than once but under ten times. The rearrangement uses TRBV4-1 and TRBJ2-3; TRBD2 matches at 14 bases. The V segment lost 0 bases and the J segment 2 bases; nucleotides outside the gene matches: 7. CDR1 and CDR2 (germline): MGHRA, YSYEKL. The CDR3 totals 19 residues. Here the CDR3 DNA reads TGCGCCAGCAGCCAAGATGGGACTAGCGGGGGAGTCGACACAGATACGCAGTATTTT. Translating gives CASSQDGTSGGVDTDTQYF.

The CDR3 nucleotides read TGCGCCAGCAGCCAAGAAACAGGGGATATTGAAAAACTGTTTTTT. This gives the protein CASSQETGDIEKLFF. The chain links TRBV4-3 to TRBJ1-4; TRBD1 matches at 7 bases. V gave up 0 bases and J gave up 7 bases; unmatched junction bases: 5. Per the germline V gene, CDR1 is LGHNA and CDR2 is YSLEER. The CDR3 loop spans 15 amino acids.

This clone was counted only a few times. The chain carries TRBV10-2 and TRBJ2-1; possible D gene TRBD2, 6 bases. The V gene lost 6 bases and the J gene lost 6 bases, with 24 bases spanning the gap. The CDR3 consists of 17 residues. CDR1 WSHSY and CDR2 SAAADI come from the germline V gene. The CDR3 DNA sequence: TGCGCCAGCAGATCGCAGGGAGGAGTACGTGAGGTCAATGAGCAGTTCTTC. Protein: CASRSQGGVREVNEQFF.

This rearrangement joins TRBV19 to TRBJ1-2; D is perhaps TRBD1 (5 bases). The CDR3 runs 11 residues. Trimming shortened V by 8 bases and J by 4 bases, and 8 bases separated the two germline ends. CDR1 LNHDA and CDR2 SQIVND come from the germline V gene (reference sequence). The CDR3 sequence is CASRQTYGYTF. CDR3 sequence (DNA): TGTGCCAGTCGACAGACCTATGGCTACACCTTC.

This clone was observed a handful of times. The chain recombines TRBV2 with TRBJ1-2, with D perhaps TRBD1 (5 bases). The CDR3 is made up of 13 amino acids. Looked up from germline, CDR1 is SNHLY and CDR2 is FYNNEI. V was shortened by 2 bases and J by 4 bases, with 8 bases between the two germline ends. The CDR3 loop reads CASSETQGYGYTF. The CDR3 DNA reads TGTGCCAGCAGTGAAACTCAGGGCTATGGCTACACCTTC.

The chain combines TRBV18 with TRBJ2-1; D unclear. With 2 bases removed from V and 7 bases from J, the gap between germline ends came to 15 bases. Germline V lookup: CDR1 KGHSH, CDR2 LQKENI. This CDR3 spans 15 amino acids. The CDR3 sequence is CASSPVARPNNEQFF. CDR3 nucleotides: TGTGCCAGCTCACCAGTAGCTAGGCCCAATAATGAGCAGTTCTTC.

The chain couples TRBV7-2 to TRBJ1-2; possibly TRBD1 for D (6 bases). The CDR3 spans 13 residues. Germline assignment: CDR1 SGHTA and CDR2 FQGNSA. Trimming pared 4 bases from V and 6 bases from J, leaving 12 bases between. The CDR3 here is CASSSDRRNGYTF. CDR3 nucleotides: TGTGCCAGCAGCTCCGACAGGAGGAATGGCTACACCTTC.

This clone was counted a few times. CDR3 sequence (DNA): TGTGCCAGCAGCCCTCGAGGTGGACACTCTGGAAACACCATATATTTT. As protein: CASSPRGGHSGNTIYF. J is TRBJ1-3 and V is TRBV7-9; maybe TRBD1 (5 bases). The V end was cut by 5 bases, the J end by 0 bases, with 14 bases between. From germline, CDR1 is SEHNR and CDR2 FQNEAQ (reference sequence). The CDR3 sequence is 16 residues long.

The chain employs TRBV2 and TRBJ1-2, with TRBD1 matching over 9 bases. After removal of 6 bases from V and 2 bases from J, the junction contained 4 bases not matched to a gene. The CDR3 runs 14 residues. CDR1 is SNHLY, CDR2 FYNNEI, per germline. Here the CDR3 reads CASRQGQGNYGYTF. The CDR3 DNA sequence: TGTGCCAGCAGGCAGGGACAGGGAAACTATGGCTACACCTTC.

The V call is TRBV5-1, the J call TRBJ1-1; D ambiguous. Germline V gene sequence: CDR1 SGHRS, CDR2 YFSETQ. This CDR3 comprises 14 residues. The germline V and J ends were trimmed by 0 bases and 1 base, with 7 bases remaining between them. The CDR3 here is CASSLAPENTEAFF. CDR3 DNA: TGCGCCAGCAGCTTGGCCCCAGAGAACACTGAAGCTTTCTTT.

A few counts support this clone. This chain uses TRBV7-2 with TRBJ2-7; 7 positions match TRBD2. The germline V gene has CDR1 SGHTA and CDR2 FQGNSA. The CDR3 runs to 11 residues. With V trimmed by 1 base and J by 11 bases, 2 bases remained unmatched. The CDR3, as DNA: TGTGCCAGCAGCTTAGGGACTAGAAAGTACTTC. Amino acids: CASSLGTRKYF.

This chain links TRBV6-1 with TRBJ1-6; the D gene is possibly TRBD1 (5 bases). Trimming shortened V by 10 bases and J by 5 bases, and 21 bases separated the two germline ends. This CDR3 has 16 amino acids. Germline values: CDR1 MNHNS, CDR2 SASEGT. The CDR3 is CATREEGLYDNSPLHF. DNA for the CDR3: TGTGCCACCCGTGAGGAGGGGCTTTACGATAATTCACCCCTCCACTTT.

This chain links TRBV19 with TRBJ1-6; the match to TRBD1 covers 7 bases. The V gene end was trimmed by 10 bases and the J gene end by 5 bases; junction bases not matched to a gene: 8. CDR1 LNHDA and CDR2 SQIVND come from the germline V gene (reference sequence). The CDR3 loop spans 14 amino acids. DNA of the CDR3: TGTGCCACACAAGACAGGGCCCATAATTCACCCCTCCACTTT. Translated, it gives CATQDRAHNSPLHF.